The T cell receptor beta chain described here comes from a study of T cell repertoires in cytomegalovirus infection. Study-level background: Public TCR beta signatures provided an indication of both CMV infection and a matching HLA type.

Findings and limits, study-wide: Ex vivo, HLA-C-restricted CMV-specific TCR beta clonotypes prevailed over the rest of the response. Identification of carriers of CMV plus the relevant HLA was achieved through cumulative public TCR beta family frequency.

TCRdb analysed the reads with MiXCR anew, one entry per CDR3 protein. Of 200,000 to 250,000 distinct CDR3 sequences in the sample, about 12% were seen once. Of note for this clonotype: The antigen is undetermined.

The CDR3 sequence is 15 residues long. V lost 2 bases to trimming and J lost 3 bases; unmatched junction nucleotides: 6. Sequenced material: PBMCs. This receptor was obtained from a human donor in good health (CMV status not recorded). Some clones in this sample may be carry-over from other donors' samples. The J gene is TRBJ2-7, the V gene TRBV12-3 or TRBV12-4, with 8 bases identical to TRBD1. CDR3: CASSLRAGGRYEQYF. The CDR3 region has the DNA TGTGCCAGCAGTTTAAGGGCAGGGGGCCGCTACGAGCAGTACTTC.